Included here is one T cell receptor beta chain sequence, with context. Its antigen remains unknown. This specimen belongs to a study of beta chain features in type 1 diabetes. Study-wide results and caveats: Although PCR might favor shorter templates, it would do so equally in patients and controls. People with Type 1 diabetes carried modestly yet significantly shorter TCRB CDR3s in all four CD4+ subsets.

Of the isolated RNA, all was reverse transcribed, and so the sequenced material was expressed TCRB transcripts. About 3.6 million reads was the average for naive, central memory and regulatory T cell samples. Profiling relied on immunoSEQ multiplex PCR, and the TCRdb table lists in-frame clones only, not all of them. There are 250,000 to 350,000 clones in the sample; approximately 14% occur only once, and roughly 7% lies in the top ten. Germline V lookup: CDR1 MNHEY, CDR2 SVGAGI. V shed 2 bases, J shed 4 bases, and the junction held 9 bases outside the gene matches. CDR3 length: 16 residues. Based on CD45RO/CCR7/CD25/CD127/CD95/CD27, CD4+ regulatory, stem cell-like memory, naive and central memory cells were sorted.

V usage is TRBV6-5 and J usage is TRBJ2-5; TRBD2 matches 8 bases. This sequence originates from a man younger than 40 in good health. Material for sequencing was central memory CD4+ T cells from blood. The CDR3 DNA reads TGTGCCAGCAGTTACGAGGTAGCGGGATCCGGAGAGACCCAGTACTTC. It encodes CASSYEVAGSGETQYF.